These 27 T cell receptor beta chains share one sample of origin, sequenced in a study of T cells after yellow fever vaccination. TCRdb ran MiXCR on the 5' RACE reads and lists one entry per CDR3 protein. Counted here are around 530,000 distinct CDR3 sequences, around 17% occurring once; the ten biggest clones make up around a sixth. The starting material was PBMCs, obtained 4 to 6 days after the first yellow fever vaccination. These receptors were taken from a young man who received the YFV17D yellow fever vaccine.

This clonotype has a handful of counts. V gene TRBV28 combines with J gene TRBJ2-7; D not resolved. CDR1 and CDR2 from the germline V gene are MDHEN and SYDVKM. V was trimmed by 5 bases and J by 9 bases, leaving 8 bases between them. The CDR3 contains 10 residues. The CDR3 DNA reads TGTGCCAGCAGTCGAGTCGGGCAGTACTTC. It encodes CASSRVGQYF.

The DNA for the CDR3 is TGTGCCAGCAGCCTCCTTCGCTCTAGCAATGAGCAGTTCTTC. Translating it yields CASSLLRSSNEQFF. The rearrangement links TRBV14 to TRBJ2-1; no clear D gene. Germline V lookup: CDR1 SGHDN, CDR2 FVKESK. The CDR3 is 14 amino acids. Trimming cost V 4 bases and J 6 bases, with 13 bases left between them.

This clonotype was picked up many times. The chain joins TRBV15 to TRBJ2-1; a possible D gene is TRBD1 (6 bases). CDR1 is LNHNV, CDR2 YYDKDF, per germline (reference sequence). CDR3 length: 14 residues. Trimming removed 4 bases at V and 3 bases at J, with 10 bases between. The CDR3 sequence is CATSKGEFYNEQFF. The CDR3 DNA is TGTGCCACCAGCAAGGGGGAGTTCTACAATGAGCAGTTCTTC.

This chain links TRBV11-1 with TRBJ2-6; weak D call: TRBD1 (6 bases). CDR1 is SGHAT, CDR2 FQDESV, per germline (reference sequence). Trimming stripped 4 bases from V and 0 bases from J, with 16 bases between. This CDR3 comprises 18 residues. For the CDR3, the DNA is TGTGCCAGCAGCTCTAGTCCGGGACACTTCTCTGGGGCCAACGTCCTGACTTTC. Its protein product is CASSSSPGHFSGANVLTF.

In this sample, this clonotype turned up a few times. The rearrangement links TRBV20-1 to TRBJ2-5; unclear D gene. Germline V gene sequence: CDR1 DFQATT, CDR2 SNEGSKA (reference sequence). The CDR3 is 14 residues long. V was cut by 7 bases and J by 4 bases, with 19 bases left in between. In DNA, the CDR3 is TGCAGTGTTCCGCCACTCGCGGCCCTAGAGACCCAGTACTTC. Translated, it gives CSVPPLAALETQYF.

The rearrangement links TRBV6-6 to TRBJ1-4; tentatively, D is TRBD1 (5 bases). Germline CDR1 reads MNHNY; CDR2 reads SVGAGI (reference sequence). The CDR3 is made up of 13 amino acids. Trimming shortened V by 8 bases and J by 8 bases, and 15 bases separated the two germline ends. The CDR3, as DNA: TGTGCCAGCCTGTACACCGCAGGGGAAAAACTGTTTTTT. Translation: CASLYTAGEKLFF.

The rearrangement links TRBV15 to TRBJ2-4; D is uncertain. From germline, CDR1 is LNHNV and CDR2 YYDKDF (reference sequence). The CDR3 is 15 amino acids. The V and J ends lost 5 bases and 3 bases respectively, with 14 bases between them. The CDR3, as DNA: TGTGCCACCAGCCCCCAGGCGTTCGGCAAAAACATTCAGTACTTC. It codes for CATSPQAFGKNIQYF.

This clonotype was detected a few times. The CDR3 loop reads CASSVAGWGHLEETQYF. The CDR3 region has the DNA TGTGCCAGCAGCGTAGCGGGTTGGGGACATCTCGAAGAGACCCAGTACTTC. The V gene is TRBV9, the J gene TRBJ2-5; the D gene is possibly TRBD1 (6 bases). The germline V gene has CDR1 SGDLS and CDR2 YYNGEE. The CDR3 is 17 residues long. Between the trimmed V and J ends, which lost 0 bases and 3 bases, there was a span of 18 bases.

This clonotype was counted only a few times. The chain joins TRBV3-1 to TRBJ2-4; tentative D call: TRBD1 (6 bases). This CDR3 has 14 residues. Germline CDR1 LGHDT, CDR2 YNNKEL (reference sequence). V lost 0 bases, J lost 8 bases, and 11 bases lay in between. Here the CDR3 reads CASSQEGGADIQYF. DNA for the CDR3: TGTGCCAGCAGCCAAGAAGGGGGAGCGGACATTCAGTACTTC.

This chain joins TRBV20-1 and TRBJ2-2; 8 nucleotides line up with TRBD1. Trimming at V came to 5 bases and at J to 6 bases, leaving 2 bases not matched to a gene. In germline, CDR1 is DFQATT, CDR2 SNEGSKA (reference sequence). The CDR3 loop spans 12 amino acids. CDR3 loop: CSARQGSGELFF. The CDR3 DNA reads TGCAGTGCTCGACAGGGGTCCGGGGAGCTGTTTTTT.

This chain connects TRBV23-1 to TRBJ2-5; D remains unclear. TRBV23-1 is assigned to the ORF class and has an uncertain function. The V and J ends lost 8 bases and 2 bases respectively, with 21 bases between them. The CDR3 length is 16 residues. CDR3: CASDPLELFEQETQYF. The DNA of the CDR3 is TGCGCCAGCGATCCCTTGGAGCTCTTCGAGCAAGAGACCCAGTACTTC.

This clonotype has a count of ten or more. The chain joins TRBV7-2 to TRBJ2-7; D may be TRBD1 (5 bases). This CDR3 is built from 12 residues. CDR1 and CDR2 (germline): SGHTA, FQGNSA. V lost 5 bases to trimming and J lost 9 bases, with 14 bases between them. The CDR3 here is CASSVTRQRQYF. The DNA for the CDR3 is TGTGCCAGCAGCGTAACCCGACAGAGGCAGTACTTC.

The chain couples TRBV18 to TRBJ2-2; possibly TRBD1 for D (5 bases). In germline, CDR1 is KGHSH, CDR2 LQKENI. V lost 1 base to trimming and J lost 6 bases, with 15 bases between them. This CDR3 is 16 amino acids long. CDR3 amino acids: CASSPLLSGKAGELFF. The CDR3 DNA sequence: TGTGCCAGCTCACCACTTCTCTCAGGGAAGGCCGGGGAGCTGTTTTTT. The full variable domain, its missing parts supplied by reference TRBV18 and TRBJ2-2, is NAGVMQNPRHLVRRRGQEARLRCSPMKGHSHVYWYRQLPEEGLKFMVYLQKENIIDESGMPKERFSAEFPKEGPSILRIQQVVRGDSAAYFCASSPLLSGKAGELFFGEGSRLTVL.

The chain's CDR3 is CASSQDKERADTQYF. Here the CDR3 DNA reads TGTGCCAGCAGCCAAGATAAGGAGAGAGCAGATACGCAGTATTTT. The V and J genes are TRBV3-1 and TRBJ2-3, with D hard to call. Per germline, CDR1 LGHDT and CDR2 YNNKEL (reference sequence). Trimming cost V 0 bases and J 4 bases, with 11 bases left between them. The CDR3 contains 15 residues.

This CDR3 reads CASSIRQGVNNQPQHF. The CDR3 nucleotides read TGTGCCAGTAGTATACGGCAGGGGGTCAACAATCAGCCCCAGCATTTT. The J gene is TRBJ1-5, the V gene TRBV19, with TRBD1 identical over 7 bases. The V segment lost 2 bases and the J segment 3 bases; nucleotides outside the gene matches: 7. Germline V CDR1 and CDR2: LNHDA, SQIVND (reference sequence). There are 16 residues in the CDR3.

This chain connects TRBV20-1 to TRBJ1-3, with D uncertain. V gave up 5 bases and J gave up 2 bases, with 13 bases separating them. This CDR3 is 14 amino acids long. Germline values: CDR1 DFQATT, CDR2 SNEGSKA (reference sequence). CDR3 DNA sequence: TGCAGTGCTCAACCCCCGGGGACTGGAAACACCATATATTTT. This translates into CSAQPPGTGNTIYF.

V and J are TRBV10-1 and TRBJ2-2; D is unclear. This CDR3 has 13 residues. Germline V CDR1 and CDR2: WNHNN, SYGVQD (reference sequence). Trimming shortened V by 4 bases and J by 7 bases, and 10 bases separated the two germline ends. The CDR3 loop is CASSVVFGGELFF. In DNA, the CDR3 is TGCGCCAGCAGTGTGGTGTTTGGCGGGGAGCTGTTTTTT.

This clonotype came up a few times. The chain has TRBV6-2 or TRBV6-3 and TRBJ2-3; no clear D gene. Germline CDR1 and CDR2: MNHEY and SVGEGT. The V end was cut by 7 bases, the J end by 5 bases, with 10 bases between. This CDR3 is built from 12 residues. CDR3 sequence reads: CASTRRGDTQYF. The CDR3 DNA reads TGTGCCAGCACTCGGCGCGGAGATACGCAGTATTTT.

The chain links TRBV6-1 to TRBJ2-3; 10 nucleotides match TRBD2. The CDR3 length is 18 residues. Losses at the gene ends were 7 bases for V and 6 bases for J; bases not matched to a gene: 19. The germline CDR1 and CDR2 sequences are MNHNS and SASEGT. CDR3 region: CASTRNPGLASLGDTQYF. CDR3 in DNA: TGTGCCAGCACCCGAAACCCGGGACTAGCGTCGCTTGGGGATACGCAGTATTTT.

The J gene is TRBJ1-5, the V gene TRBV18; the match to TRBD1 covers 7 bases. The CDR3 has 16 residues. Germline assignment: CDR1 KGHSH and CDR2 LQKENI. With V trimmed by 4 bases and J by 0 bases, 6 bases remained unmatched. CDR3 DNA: TGTGCCAGCTCACGAGACAGGGTTAATAGCAATCAGCCCCAGCATTTT. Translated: CASSRDRVNSNQPQHF.

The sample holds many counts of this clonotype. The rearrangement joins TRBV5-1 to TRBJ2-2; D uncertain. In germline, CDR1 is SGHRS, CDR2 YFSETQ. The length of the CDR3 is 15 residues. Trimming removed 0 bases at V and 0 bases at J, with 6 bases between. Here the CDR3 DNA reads TGCGCCAGCAGCTTGGAGGGCCCGAACACCGGGGAGCTGTTTTTT. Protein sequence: CASSLEGPNTGELFF.

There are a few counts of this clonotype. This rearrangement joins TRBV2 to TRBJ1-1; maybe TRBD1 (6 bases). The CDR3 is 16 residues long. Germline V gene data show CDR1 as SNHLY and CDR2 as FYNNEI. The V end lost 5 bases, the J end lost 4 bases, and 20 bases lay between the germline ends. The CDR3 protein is CASSPRSTGTGTEAFF. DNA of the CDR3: TGTGCCAGCAGTCCCAGGAGCACAGGGACGGGCACTGAAGCTTTCTTT.

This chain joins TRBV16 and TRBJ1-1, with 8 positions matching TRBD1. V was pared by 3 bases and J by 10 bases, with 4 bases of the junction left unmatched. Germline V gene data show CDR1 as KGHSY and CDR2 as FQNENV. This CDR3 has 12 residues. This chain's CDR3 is CASSQEDRGAFF. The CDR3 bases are TGTGCCAGCAGCCAGGAAGACAGGGGAGCTTTCTTT.

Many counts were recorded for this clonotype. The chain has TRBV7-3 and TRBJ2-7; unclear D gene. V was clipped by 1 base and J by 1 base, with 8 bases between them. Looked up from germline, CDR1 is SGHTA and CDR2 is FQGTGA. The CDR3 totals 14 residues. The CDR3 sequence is CASSLIRLSYEQYV. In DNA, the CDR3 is TGTGCCAGCAGCTTAATCAGGCTGTCCTACGAGCAGTACGTC.

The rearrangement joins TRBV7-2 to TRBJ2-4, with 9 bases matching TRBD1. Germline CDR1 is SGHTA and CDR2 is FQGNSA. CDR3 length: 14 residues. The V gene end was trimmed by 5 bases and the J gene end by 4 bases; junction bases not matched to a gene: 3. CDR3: CASSLDRGKNIQYF. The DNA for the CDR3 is TGTGCCAGCAGCCTCGACAGGGGGAAAAACATTCAGTACTTC.

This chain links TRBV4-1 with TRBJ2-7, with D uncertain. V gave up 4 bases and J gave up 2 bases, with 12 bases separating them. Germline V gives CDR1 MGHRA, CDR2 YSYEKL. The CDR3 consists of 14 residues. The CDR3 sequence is CASSRGFQTYEQYF. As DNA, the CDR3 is TGCGCCAGCAGCCGGGGTTTCCAAACCTACGAGCAGTACTTC.

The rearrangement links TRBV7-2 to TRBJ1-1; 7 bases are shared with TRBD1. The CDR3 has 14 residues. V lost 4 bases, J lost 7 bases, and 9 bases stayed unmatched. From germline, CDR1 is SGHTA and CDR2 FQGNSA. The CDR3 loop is CASSWTGTELEAFF. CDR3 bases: TGTGCCAGCAGCTGGACCGGGACAGAGCTTGAAGCTTTCTTT.